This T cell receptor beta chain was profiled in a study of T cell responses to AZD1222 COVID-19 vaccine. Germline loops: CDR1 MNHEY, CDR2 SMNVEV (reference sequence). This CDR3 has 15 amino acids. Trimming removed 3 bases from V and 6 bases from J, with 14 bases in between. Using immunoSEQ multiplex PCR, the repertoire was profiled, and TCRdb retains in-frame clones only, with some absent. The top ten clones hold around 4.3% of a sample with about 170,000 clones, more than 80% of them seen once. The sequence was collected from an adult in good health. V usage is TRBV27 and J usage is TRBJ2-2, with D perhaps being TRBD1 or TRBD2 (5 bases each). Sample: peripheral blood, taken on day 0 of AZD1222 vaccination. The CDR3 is CASSFSLVGAGELFF. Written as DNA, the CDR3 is TGTGCCAGCAGTTTTTCTCTAGTGGGGGCCGGGGAGCTGTTTTTT.